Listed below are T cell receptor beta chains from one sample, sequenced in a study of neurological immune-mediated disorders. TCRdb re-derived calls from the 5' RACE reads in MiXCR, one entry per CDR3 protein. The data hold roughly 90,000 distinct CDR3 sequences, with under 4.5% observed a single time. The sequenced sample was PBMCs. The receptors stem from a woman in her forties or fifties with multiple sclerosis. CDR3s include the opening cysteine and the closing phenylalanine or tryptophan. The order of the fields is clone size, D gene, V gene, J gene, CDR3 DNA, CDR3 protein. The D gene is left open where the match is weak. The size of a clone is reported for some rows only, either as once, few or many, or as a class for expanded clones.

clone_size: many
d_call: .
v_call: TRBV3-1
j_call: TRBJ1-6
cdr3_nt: TGTGCCAGCAGCCAGCTACAGAATTCACCCCTCCACTTT
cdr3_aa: CASSQLQNSPLHF

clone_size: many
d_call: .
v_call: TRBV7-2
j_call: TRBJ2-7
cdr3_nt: TGTGCCAGCAGCTCGGACAGTCTAAAGCAGTACTTC
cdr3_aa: CASSSDSLKQYF

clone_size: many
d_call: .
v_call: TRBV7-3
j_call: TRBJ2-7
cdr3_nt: TGTGCCAGCAGCCTAACTAGAAATTCCTACGAGCAGTACTTC
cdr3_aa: CASSLTRNSYEQYF

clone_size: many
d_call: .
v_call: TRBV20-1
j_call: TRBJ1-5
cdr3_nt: TGCAGTGCTAGAGAGGGGCCGGGGCGCAATCAGCCCCAGCATTTT
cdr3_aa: CSAREGPGRNQPQHF

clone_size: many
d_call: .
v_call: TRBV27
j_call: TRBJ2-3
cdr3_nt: TGTGCCAGCAGTTCCGCCGGGTCTGAAGATACGCAGTATTTT
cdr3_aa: CASSSAGSEDTQYF

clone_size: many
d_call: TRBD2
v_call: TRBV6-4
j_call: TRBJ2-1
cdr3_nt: TGTGCCAGCAGTGATCTAGCGGGGGGGCTTAATGAGCAGTTCTTC
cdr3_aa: CASSDLAGGLNEQFF

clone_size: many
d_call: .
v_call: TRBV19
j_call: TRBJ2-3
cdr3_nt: TGTGCCAGTAGTATACGTAAGCCCTTCACAGATACGCAGTATTTT
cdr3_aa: CASSIRKPFTDTQYF

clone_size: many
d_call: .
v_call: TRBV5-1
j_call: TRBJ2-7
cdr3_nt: TGCGCCAGCACCGACTCCTACGAGCAGTACTTC
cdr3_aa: CASTDSYEQYF

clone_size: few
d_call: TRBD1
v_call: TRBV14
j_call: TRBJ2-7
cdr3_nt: TGTGCCAGCAGCCAACCGGGACAGGGGATTTGGTCCTACGAGCAGTACTTC
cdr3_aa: CASSQPGQGIWSYEQYF

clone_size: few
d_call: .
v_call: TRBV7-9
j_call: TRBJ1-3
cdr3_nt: TGTGCCAGCAGTCCGGGGATGGGTGGAAACACCATATATTTT
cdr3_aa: CASSPGMGGNTIYF

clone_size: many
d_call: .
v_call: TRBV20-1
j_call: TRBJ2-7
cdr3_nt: TGCAGTGCTACGAAAGGGTACGAGCAGTACTTC
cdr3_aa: CSATKGYEQYF

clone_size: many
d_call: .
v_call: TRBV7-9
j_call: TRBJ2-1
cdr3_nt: TGTGCCAGCATAACTCAGGGGGGAACAAACAATGAGCAGTTCTTC
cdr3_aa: CASITQGGTNNEQFF

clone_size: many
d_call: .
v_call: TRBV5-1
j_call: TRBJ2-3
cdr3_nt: TGCGCCAGCAGCTTGTGGAGGGCAGTAGAGACAGATACGCAGTATTTT
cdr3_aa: CASSLWRAVETDTQYF

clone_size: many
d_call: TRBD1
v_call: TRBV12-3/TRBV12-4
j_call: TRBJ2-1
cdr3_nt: TGTGCCAGCAGTTTTTCGAGGGGGCCCAGGAATGAGCAGTTCTTC
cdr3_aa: CASSFSRGPRNEQFF

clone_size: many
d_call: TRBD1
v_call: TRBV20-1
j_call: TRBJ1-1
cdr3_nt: TGCAGTGCTAAGACAGGGGGAATGGCTTTCTTT
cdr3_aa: CSAKTGGMAFF

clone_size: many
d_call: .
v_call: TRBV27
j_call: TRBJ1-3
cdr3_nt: TGTGCCAGCAGTTTACAACAAGGAAACACCATATATTTT
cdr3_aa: CASSLQQGNTIYF

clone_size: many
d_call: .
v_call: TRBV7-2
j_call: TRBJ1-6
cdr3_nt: TGTGCCAGCAGCCGCTTAAGGGGCGTGACAGCAAATTCACCCCTCCACTTT
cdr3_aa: CASSRLRGVTANSPLHF

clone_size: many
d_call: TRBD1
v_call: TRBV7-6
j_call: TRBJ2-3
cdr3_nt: TGTGCCAGCAGCTTAGGTGTCAGGGGGCGCTGGATGGGTGCGACAGATACGCAGTATTTT
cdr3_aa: CASSLGVRGRWMGATDTQYF

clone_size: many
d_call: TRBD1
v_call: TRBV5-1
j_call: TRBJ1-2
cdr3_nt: TGCGCCAGCAGCTTGGAGGGACAGGACTATGGCTACACCTTC
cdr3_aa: CASSLEGQDYGYTF

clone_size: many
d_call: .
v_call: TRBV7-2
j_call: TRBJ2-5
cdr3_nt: TGTGCCAGCAGATCACCGAGTCCCCCAGAGACCCAGTACTTC
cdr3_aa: CASRSPSPPETQYF

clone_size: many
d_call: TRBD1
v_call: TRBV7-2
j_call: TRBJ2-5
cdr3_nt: TGTGCCAGCAGCGGGACAGCCCAGTACCAAGAGACCCAGTACTTC
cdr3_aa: CASSGTAQYQETQYF

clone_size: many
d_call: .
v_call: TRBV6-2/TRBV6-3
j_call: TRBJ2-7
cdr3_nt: TGTGCCAGCAGGAGTTCCGACCGCTACGAGCAGTACTTC
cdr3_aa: CASRSSDRYEQYF

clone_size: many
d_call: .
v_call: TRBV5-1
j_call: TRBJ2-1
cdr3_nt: TGCGCCAGCAGCATCTCGGGACCCACAACCAATGAGCAGTTCTTC
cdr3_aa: CASSISGPTTNEQFF

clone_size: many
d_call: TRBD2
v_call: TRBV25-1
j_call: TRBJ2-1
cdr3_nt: TGTGCCAGCAGTGCGACTAGCGGGGGGGACAATGAGCAGTTCTTC
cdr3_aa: CASSATSGGDNEQFF

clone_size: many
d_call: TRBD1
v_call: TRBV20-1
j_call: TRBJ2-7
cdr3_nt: TGCAGTGCTAGGGTACAGGGGGTTAAGTATGAGCAGTACTTC
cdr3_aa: CSARVQGVKYEQYF

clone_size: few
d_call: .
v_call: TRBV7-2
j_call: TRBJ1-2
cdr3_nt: TGTGCCACGGCCCATATTAACTATGGCTACACCTTC
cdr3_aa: CATAHINYGYTF

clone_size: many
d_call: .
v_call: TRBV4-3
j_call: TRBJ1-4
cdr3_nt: TGCGCCAGCAGCCAAAGGGAGACTAATGAAAAACTGTTTTTT
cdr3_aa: CASSQRETNEKLFF

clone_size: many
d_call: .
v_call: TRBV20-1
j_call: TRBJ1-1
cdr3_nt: TGCAGTGCTAGGGAGGGCAGGGTCCCCACTGAAGCTTTCTTT
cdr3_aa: CSAREGRVPTEAFF

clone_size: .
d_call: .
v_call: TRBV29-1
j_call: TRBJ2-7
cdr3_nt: TGCAGCGTTGGGGGACGGTTGGCAGCGTCCTACGAGCAGTACTTC
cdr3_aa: CSVGGRLAASYEQYF

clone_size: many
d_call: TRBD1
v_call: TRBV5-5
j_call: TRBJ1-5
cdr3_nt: TGTGCCAGCTCGATATCAGGGGGCGGGAGACAGCCCCAGCATTTT
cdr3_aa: CASSISGGGRQPQHF

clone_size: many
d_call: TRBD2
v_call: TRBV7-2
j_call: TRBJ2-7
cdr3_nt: TGTGCCAGCAGCCCCACTAGCGGGGGATACGAGCAGTACTTC
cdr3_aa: CASSPTSGGYEQYF

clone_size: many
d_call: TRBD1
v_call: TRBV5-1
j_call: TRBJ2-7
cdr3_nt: TGCGCCAGCAGCTTGGATGGCGGGACAGGGGCCTACGAGCAGTACTTC
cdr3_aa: CASSLDGGTGAYEQYF

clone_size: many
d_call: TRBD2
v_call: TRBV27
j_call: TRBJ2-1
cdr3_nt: TGTGCCAGCAGTTACTCTAGCGGGGGGGGCTACAATGAGCAGTTCTTC
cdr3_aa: CASSYSSGGGYNEQFF

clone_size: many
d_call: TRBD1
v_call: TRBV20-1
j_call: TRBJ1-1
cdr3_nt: TGCAGTGCTAGAGACCCGAGAGGACAGGGGGAAACTGAAGCTTTCTTT
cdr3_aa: CSARDPRGQGETEAFF

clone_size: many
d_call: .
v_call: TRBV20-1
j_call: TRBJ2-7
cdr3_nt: TGCAGTGCTAGGGGGGTGGGAAGCTACGAGCAGTACTTC
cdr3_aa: CSARGVGSYEQYF

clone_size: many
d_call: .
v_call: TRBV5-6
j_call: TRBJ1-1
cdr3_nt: TGTGCCAGCCTCGGGGCTCTATTGGGGACTGAAGCTTTCTTT
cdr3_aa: CASLGALLGTEAFF

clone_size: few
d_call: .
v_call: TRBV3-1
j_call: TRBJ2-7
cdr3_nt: TGTGCCAGCAGCCAGGATTTAGCTGCCGAGCAGTACTTC
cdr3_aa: CASSQDLAAEQYF

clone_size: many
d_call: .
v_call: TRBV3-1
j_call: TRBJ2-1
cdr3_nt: TGTGCCAGCAGCCAAAGTACAGGGCGGAAGAATGAGCAGTTCTTC
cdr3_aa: CASSQSTGRKNEQFF

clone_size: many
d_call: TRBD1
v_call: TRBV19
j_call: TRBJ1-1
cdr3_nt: TGTGCCAGTACCATTCTCCGGGACAGGCAGTCTCCAGCTTTCTTT
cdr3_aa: CASTILRDRQSPAFF

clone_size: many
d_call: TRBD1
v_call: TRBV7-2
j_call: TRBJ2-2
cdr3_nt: TGTGCCAGCAACGTGGGGACAGGGGGAACCGGGGAGCTGTTTTTT
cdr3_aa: CASNVGTGGTGELFF